The next 4 T cell receptor beta chains were all read from a single sample in a study of T cell repertoires in cytomegalovirus infection. MiXCR, run by TCRdb on the reads, gives a single entry per CDR3 protein. This table holds hundreds of thousands of distinct CDR3 sequences, about a sixth found once. The sample consisted of PBMCs. Every receptor here comes from a human donor in good health (CMV status not recorded). Some clones in this sample may be carry-over from other donors' samples.

As for this clonotype: One end of the junction fails to match germline, which may point to a read error. This chain connects TRBV7-7 to TRBJ2-1; the D gene could be TRBD1 or TRBD2 (6 bases each). Germline V gives CDR1 SSHAT, CDR2 FNYEAQ (reference sequence). This CDR3 is built from 14 residues. The CDR3 DNA reads as TGTGCTAGCAGCCCCCGTGGGGGGCGGGATGAGCAGTTCTTC. It encodes CASSPRGGRDEQFF.

To note about this clonotype: A clone one base away is much larger, so this may be a read error. The V and J genes are TRBV12-3 or TRBV12-4 and TRBJ2-6; D not resolved. This CDR3 contains 13 residues. The CDR3 spells CVSRSSGANVLTF. CDR3 coding DNA: TGTGTCAGCCGGAGCTCTGGGGCCAACGTCCTGACTTTC.

The sample holds a few counts of this clonotype. The V and J genes are TRBV11-3 and TRBJ2-3, with D hard to call. CDR1 and CDR2 (germline): SGHNT, YENEEA. V was pared by 2 bases and J by 2 bases, with 8 bases between. The CDR3 is made up of 14 amino acids. The CDR3 spells CASSLRANTDTQYF. The CDR3 region has the DNA TGTGCCAGCAGCTTAAGGGCGAACACAGATACGCAGTATTTT.

This clonotype was recorded many times. The V call is TRBV6-6, the J call TRBJ2-3; 9 positions agree with TRBD2. Trimming cost V 8 bases and J 5 bases; bases outside gene matches: 14. Germline CDR1 reads MNHNY; CDR2 reads SVGAGI (reference sequence). This CDR3 has 16 amino acids. Here the CDR3 reads CASSRTAGGPVDTQYF. CDR3 nucleotide sequence: TGTGCCAGCTCGAGGACCGCGGGGGGGCCGGTAGATACGCAGTATTTT.